Below, 27 T cell receptor beta chains from the same sample are listed, as sequenced in a study of neurological immune-mediated disorders. A single record per CDR3 protein comes from TCRdb applying MiXCR to the 5' RACE reads. The sample shows tens of thousands of distinct CDR3 sequences, roughly 4% of them seen only once. The sample comprised PBMCs. These receptors were obtained from a woman in her 50s with multiple sclerosis.

There are many counts of this clonotype. V usage is TRBV20-1 and J usage is TRBJ2-1, with 10 bases aligning to TRBD2. This CDR3 is 16 amino acids long. CDR1 DFQATT and CDR2 SNEGSKA come from the germline V gene (reference sequence). The ends lost 3 bases at V and 11 bases at J; junction bases unmatched: 16. This CDR3 is CSASGLAGALRPKQFF. In DNA form, the CDR3 reads TGCAGTGCTAGTGGGCTAGCGGGGGCCCTGCGTCCCAAGCAGTTCTTC.

In this sample, this clonotype turned up many times. The chain recombines TRBV18 with TRBJ1-2; 7 bases are a match to TRBD1. The CDR3 has 12 amino acids. The J segment lost 8 bases and the V segment lost 6 bases, leaving 6 bases of the junction unmatched. Germline V lookup: CDR1 KGHSH, CDR2 LQKENI. The CDR3 here is CASSLDRKGYTF. In DNA, the CDR3 is TGTGCCAGCTCCCTGGACAGGAAGGGCTACACCTTC. Together with reference TRBV18 and TRBJ1-2, the CDR3 gives the full variable domain: NAGVMQNPRHLVRRRGQEARLRCSPMKGHSHVYWYRQLPEEGLKFMVYLQKENIIDESGMPKERFSAEFPKEGPSILRIQQVVRGDSAAYFCASSLDRKGYTFGSGTRLTVV.

This clonotype was seen ten or more times. The rearrangement links TRBV5-1 to TRBJ1-1; 7 nucleotides line up with TRBD1. The CDR3 runs 14 residues. Germline-derived CDR1 and CDR2 are SGHRS and YFSETQ. V gave up 1 base and J gave up 6 bases; unmatched junction bases: 6. In nucleotides, the CDR3 is TGCGCCAGCAGCTTGCCGACAGGGACCCCTGAAGCTTTCTTT. Its translation: CASSLPTGTPEAFF.

This clonotype appeared many times. This rearrangement joins TRBV12-3 or TRBV12-4 to TRBJ1-1; 8 bases map to TRBD1. The CDR3 covers 14 residues. V trimming: 5 bases; J trimming: 2 bases; junction bases outside the gene matches: 4. CDR3 coding DNA: TGTGCCAGCAGTCTACAGGGGGTAAACACTGAAGCTTTCTTT. Translated: CASSLQGVNTEAFF.

This clonotype was found many times. The chain joins TRBV12-3 or TRBV12-4 to TRBJ2-7, with 7 bases lining up with TRBD2. The CDR3 consists of 13 residues. V gave up 4 bases and J gave up 3 bases; unmatched junction bases: 3. The CDR3 nucleotides read TGTGCCAGCAGTTGGGCGGGAGTCTACGAGCAGTACTTC. Protein product: CASSWAGVYEQYF.

This clonotype was seen ten or more times. This rearrangement joins TRBV12-3 or TRBV12-4 to TRBJ1-5; D is uncertain. Trimming cost V 2 bases and J 3 bases, with 8 bases left between them. The CDR3 totals 14 residues. DNA of the CDR3: TGTGCCAGCAGTTTAACCCACCCCAATCAGCCCCAGCATTTT. Protein product: CASSLTHPNQPQHF.

At least ten counts were recorded for this clonotype. The V call is TRBV20-1, the J call TRBJ1-1; D possibly corresponds to TRBD1 (5 bases). Germline V gene lookup returns CDR1 DFQATT and CDR2 SNEGSKA (reference sequence). The CDR3 is 14 amino acids. V shed 1 base and J shed 1 base, with 10 bases lying between them. CDR3 residues: CSARVGRRNTEAFF. The CDR3 coding sequence is TGCAGTGCTAGAGTGGGACGGAGGAACACTGAAGCTTTCTTT.

This clonotype is medium-sized (0.01 to 0.1%) by share. The gene calls are TRBV29-1 and TRBJ2-5; no reliable D call. V was pared by 5 bases and J by 6 bases, with 13 bases between. The CDR3 has 12 residues. Germline V gene lookup returns CDR1 SQVTM and CDR2 ANQGSEA. The CDR3 sequence: CSVLSLHQTQYF. The CDR3, as DNA: TGCAGCGTTCTAAGCCTACATCAGACCCAGTACTTC. Based on the CDR3 plus reference TRBV29-1 and TRBJ2-5, the full variable domain is SAVISQKPSRDICQRGTSLTIQCQVDSQVTMMFWYRQQPGQSLTLIATANQGSEATYESGFVIDKFPISRPNLTFSTLTVSNMSPEDSSIYLCSVLSLHQTQYFGPGTRLLVL.

There are many counts of this clonotype. The chain recombines TRBV3-1 with TRBJ2-1; 8 bases fit TRBD2. J was trimmed by 4 bases and V by 3 bases; bases with no gene match: 5. The CDR3 spans 15 residues. Germline CDR1 is LGHDT and CDR2 is YNNKEL (reference sequence). The CDR3 DNA reads TGTGCCAGCAGCCACAGCGGGAGTGGGTACAATGAGCAGTTCTTC. It translates to CASSHSGSGYNEQFF.

This clonotype has just a few counts. This chain links TRBV12-3 or TRBV12-4 with TRBJ2-5; perhaps TRBD1 as D (5 bases). The CDR3 contains 14 residues. V was cut by 6 bases and J by 2 bases, with 13 bases left in between. This CDR3 is CASRQDGKQETQYF. The DNA for the CDR3 is TGTGCCAGCAGACAGGACGGCAAACAAGAGACCCAGTACTTC.

This clonotype was counted at least ten times. This chain connects TRBV2 to TRBJ2-1; D tentatively reads TRBD1 or TRBD2 (5 bases each). The germline V gene has CDR1 SNHLY and CDR2 FYNNEI. The CDR3 spans 12 residues. Trimming removed 11 bases at V and 4 bases at J, with 12 bases between. The CDR3: CAGWDLYNEQFF. Written as DNA, the CDR3 is TGTGCCGGCTGGGACCTTTACAATGAGCAGTTCTTC.

This clonotype showed up many times. The rearrangement joins TRBV7-2 to TRBJ2-7; TRBD2 agrees at 16 bases. This CDR3 is 17 amino acids long. Germline assignment: CDR1 SGHTA and CDR2 FQGNSA. After removal of 5 bases from V and 1 base from J, the junction contained 5 bases not matched to a gene. CDR3 bases: TGTGCCAGCAGCCCGGGACTAGCGGGAGGGATATCCTACGAGCAGTACTTC. Translated, it gives CASSPGLAGGISYEQYF.

Regarding this clonotype: Since the CDR3 does not end with the conserved phenylalanine or tryptophan, this likely comes from a read error. The chain uses TRBV29-1 and TRBJ2-3; 10 bases are shared with TRBD2. Germline V gene data show CDR1 as SQVTM and CDR2 as ANQGSEA. The trim removed 6 bases at V and 0 bases at J, leaving 6 bases unmatched. The CDR3 length is 15 residues. CDR3 sequence reads: CSVQTAGGSTDTQYN. The CDR3 bases are TGCAGCGTCCAAACAGCGGGAGGGAGCACAGATACGCAGTATAAT.

There are many counts of this clonotype. This sequence joins TRBV29-1 and TRBJ2-3; D may be TRBD2 (6 bases). Germline CDR1 SQVTM, CDR2 ANQGSEA. The length of the CDR3 is 12 residues. V shed 3 bases and J shed 6 bases, with 10 bases lying between them. Here the CDR3 reads CSVETGRDTQYF. The CDR3, as DNA: TGCAGCGTTGAGACGGGGAGGGATACGCAGTATTTT.

This clonotype was counted ten times or more. The rearrangement links TRBV20-1 to TRBJ2-5; 7 bases are shared with TRBD2. Trimming took 4 bases from V and 4 from J; bases not matched to a gene: 6. There are 13 residues in the CDR3. The V gene's germline CDR1 is DFQATT and CDR2 SNEGSKA (reference sequence). This CDR3 is CSANAGDGETQYF. In nucleotides, the CDR3 is TGCAGTGCTAATGCGGGAGACGGAGAGACCCAGTACTTC.

This clonotype showed up many times. Written as DNA, the CDR3 is TGCGCCAGCAGCTTGGCCGGGACTAGCGGCTACAATGAGCAGTTCTTC. Encoded protein: CASSLAGTSGYNEQFF. The chain combines TRBV5-1 with TRBJ2-1; TRBD2 agrees at 11 bases. This CDR3 is 16 amino acids long. The V gene's germline CDR1 is SGHRS and CDR2 YFSETQ. The junction had 2 bases not matched to a gene; V was cut back by 0 bases and J by 3 bases.

This clonotype was seen many times. The chain is built from TRBV7-9 and TRBJ1-3, with D unclear. The CDR3 totals 14 residues. V lost 5 bases to trimming and J lost 7 bases, with 15 bases between them. The V gene's germline CDR1 is SEHNR and CDR2 FQNEAQ (reference sequence). The CDR3 region is CASSLLSRLNTIYF. The CDR3 DNA reads TGTGCCAGCAGCCTCCTTAGCCGCCTGAACACCATATATTTT. The variable domain in full, completed from reference TRBV7-9 and TRBJ1-3, reads DTGVSQNPRHKITKRGQNVTFRCDPISEHNRLYWYRQTLGQGPEFLTYFQNEAQLEKSRLLSDRFSAERPKGSFSTLEIQRTEQGDSAMYLCASSLLSRLNTIYFGEGSWLTVV.

This clonotype was counted at least ten times. One end of the junction fails to match germline, which may point to a read error. The V gene is TRBV12-3 or TRBV12-4, the J gene TRBJ2-5, with 7 bases aligning to TRBD1. The CDR3 runs to 11 residues. As DNA, the CDR3 is TGTGCCAGCAGTCTCGACAGGGCCGTGGACTTC. It is translated as CASSLDRAVDF.

The sample holds many counts of this clonotype. This chain links TRBV7-9 with TRBJ1-4, with D tentatively TRBD1 (5 bases). The V end lost 1 base, the J end lost 5 bases, and 8 bases lay between the germline ends. Germline values: CDR1 SEHNR, CDR2 FQNEAQ (reference sequence). The CDR3 has 14 residues. CDR3 sequence: CASSLGGFNEKLFF. The CDR3 DNA reads TGTGCCAGCAGCTTAGGGGGGTTCAATGAAAAACTGTTTTTT. The variable domain in full, completed from reference TRBV7-9 and TRBJ1-4, reads DTGVSQNPRHKITKRGQNVTFRCDPISEHNRLYWYRQTLGQGPEFLTYFQNEAQLEKSRLLSDRFSAERPKGSFSTLEIQRTEQGDSAMYLCASSLGGFNEKLFFGSGTQLSVL.

This clonotype was detected many times. The chain uses TRBV24-1 and TRBJ1-1, with TRBD1 matching over 7 bases. The CDR3 covers 13 residues. V lost 5 bases to trimming and J lost 8 bases; unmatched junction nucleotides: 7. CDR1 and CDR2 from the germline V gene are KGHDR and SFDVKD. CDR3 residues: CATSGLRQGEAFF. The DNA of the CDR3 is TGTGCCACCAGTGGCCTACGACAGGGAGAAGCTTTCTTT.

This clonotype was found many times. This chain joins TRBV4-3 and TRBJ1-4; perhaps TRBD1 as D (5 bases). This CDR3 spans 16 amino acids. The V end was cut by 1 base, the J end by 8 bases, with 17 bases between. Germline V gives CDR1 LGHNA, CDR2 YSLEER. The chain's CDR3 is CASSQGTQTAEEKLFF. The DNA of the CDR3 is TGCGCCAGCAGCCAAGGCACCCAGACAGCCGAAGAAAAACTGTTTTTT.

The chain combines TRBV12-3 or TRBV12-4 with TRBJ2-7; TRBD2 matches 9 bases. The CDR3 runs 13 residues. Trimming took 3 bases from V and 9 from J; bases not matched to a gene: 6. DNA for the CDR3: TGTGCCAGCAGTTTGCGGGAGGGCCAGGCGCAGTACTTC. Its protein is CASSLREGQAQYF.

This clonotype was observed at least ten times. V gene TRBV29-1 combines with J gene TRBJ1-2; a weak D match, TRBD1 (6 bases). Trimming removed 1 base at V and 0 bases at J, with 9 bases between. The CDR3 contains 14 residues. Germline V CDR1 and CDR2: SQVTM, ANQGSEA. The CDR3 region is CSVEGRQANYGYTF. The CDR3 DNA is TGCAGCGTTGAAGGGAGACAGGCTAACTATGGCTACACCTTC.

Turning to this clonotype: At one of its ends the junction is not consistent with the germline gene, which may arise from a read error. The chain couples TRBV9 to TRBJ2-2, with a weak D call TRBD2 (7 bases). The germline V gene encodes CDR1 SGDLS and CDR2 YYNGEE. The CDR3 covers 16 residues. The CDR3 loop reads CASSVWGGATTGELFF. CDR3 DNA sequence: TGTGCCAGCAGCGTGTGGGGGGGCGCGACCACCGGGGAGCTGTTTTTC.

This clonotype was seen repeatedly, ten times or more. This chain links TRBV20-1 with TRBJ2-3; TRBD2 agrees at 8 bases. Germline CDR1 reads DFQATT; CDR2 reads SNEGSKA (reference sequence). The CDR3 sequence is 15 residues long. V dropped 3 bases and J dropped 1; count of bases not matched to a gene: 6. This CDR3 is CSASGLAGRTDTQYF. The CDR3 region has the DNA TGCAGTGCTAGCGGGCTAGCGGGCCGCACAGATACGCAGTATTTT.

Details on this clonotype: A single base separates this from a much larger clone, so it may be a read error. The rearrangement links TRBV20-1 to TRBJ2-1; D is unclear. The CDR3 contains 13 residues. The germline V and J ends were trimmed by 5 bases and 7 bases, with 15 bases remaining between them. Germline V lookup: CDR1 DFQATT, CDR2 SNEGSKA (reference sequence). The CDR3 here is CSAFHSTENEQFF. CDR3 nucleotide sequence: TGCAGTGCTTTCCACTCGACGGAGAATGAGCAGTTCTTC.

This clonotype was picked up many times. J is TRBJ2-5 and V is TRBV29-1; D unclear. This CDR3 has 12 residues. Germline V gene data show CDR1 as SQVTM and CDR2 as ANQGSEA. V lost 3 bases to trimming and J lost 5 bases, with 10 bases between them. CDR3: CSVDAVRETQYF. DNA for the CDR3: TGCAGCGTTGATGCCGTCCGGGAGACCCAGTACTTC.